This T cell receptor beta chain was recovered during a study of graft-versus-host responses after intestinal transplantation. Study-wide findings and caveats: In recipient marrow, GvH clones were found, and some appeared first in ileum or blood.

In regard to this clone: Antigen specificity is unknown.

The CDR3 spans 16 residues. With V trimmed by 4 bases and J by 6 bases, 9 bases remained unmatched. Germline values: CDR1 LNHDA, CDR2 SQIVND (reference sequence). The method was immunoSEQ multiplex PCR; TCRdb's version includes in-frame clones alone and lacks a portion of them. This sample has 90,000 to 150,000 clones, with about 95% found just once. This sample comprised unstimulated CD8+ T cells sorted from spleen or lymph node cells, obtained before intestinal transplant. J is TRBJ1-1 and V is TRBV19; 12 nucleotides agree with TRBD1. The TCR originated in a human donor who received an intestinal transplant. The DNA of the CDR3 is TGTGCCAGTAGTACCCAGGGACAGGGGGCGATAGCTGAAGCTTTCTTT. Its translation: CASSTQGQGAIAEAFF.